This paragraph covers one T cell receptor (beta chain) sequence. No antigen is known for it. The record originates from a study of OX40 agonist ivuxolimab in advanced cancers. Study in general: In three patients, partial responses were observed, one with hepatocellular carcinoma and two with cutaneous melanoma.

Autoimmune disease history or systemic immunosuppression disqualified patients. The method was immunoSEQ multiplex PCR; TCRdb's version includes in-frame clones alone and lacks a portion of them. This repertoire shows 75,000 to 100,000 clones, around 80% found once; its top ten account for 4.5% to 5.5%. Findings and limits, study-wide: Clones of CD4+ and CD8+ blood T cells grew by week 6 at doses of 0.1 to 3.0 mg/kg.

Germline V gene sequence: CDR1 SGHDT, CDR2 YYEEEE. The germline V and J ends were trimmed by 4 bases and 3 bases, with 8 bases remaining between them. The CDR3 spans 13 residues. Sequencing used CD4+ or CD8+ T cells sorted from blood, obtained in a trial of the OX40 agonist ivuxolimab. The genes are TRBV5-6 and TRBJ1-5; D perhaps matches TRBD1 (6 bases). The TCR was taken from an adult with an advanced solid tumor such as melanoma, head and neck, liver or kidney cancer. The CDR3 DNA follows: TGTGCCAGCAGCCAGGGGACCAATCAGCCCCAGCATTTT. Residues: CASSQGTNQPQHF.